The rows below give T cell receptor beta chains drawn from one sample of a study of T cell changes during pregnancy in multiple sclerosis. Sequenced by immunoSEQ multiplex PCR; TCRdb stores in-frame clones only, minus some. The table records tens of thousands of clones, about 93% of them present only once. Specimen: CD8+ T cells from peripheral blood mononuclear cells, collected in the third trimester of pregnancy. The source is a female donor with multiple sclerosis, enrolled in a pregnancy study. The CDR3 runs from the conserved cysteine through the conserved F or W. D genes are given only for firm matches. The size field is filled for only some rows; it gives once, few, many or a size class.

v_gene: TRBV6-5
len: 16
d_gene: .
abundance: .
j_gene: TRBJ2-5
CDR3aa: CASSYYALAYQETQYF
CDR3nt: TGTGCCAGCAGTTACTATGCGCTAGCTTATCAAGAGACCCAGTACTTC

v_gene: TRBV10-2
len: 13
d_gene: .
abundance: .
j_gene: TRBJ2-7
CDR3aa: CASSGDFSYEQYF
CDR3nt: TGCGCCAGCAGTGGGGACTTCTCCTACGAGCAGTACTTC

v_gene: TRBV27
len: 14
d_gene: TRBD1
abundance: .
j_gene: TRBJ1-4
CDR3aa: CASSHQGAGEKLFF
CDR3nt: TGTGCCAGCAGCCATCAGGGGGCGGGCGAAAAACTGTTTTTT

v_gene: TRBV7-2
len: 15
d_gene: .
abundance: .
j_gene: TRBJ2-5
CDR3aa: CASSRTGGPQETQYF
CDR3nt: TGTGCCAGCAGCCGGACCGGGGGGCCGCAAGAGACCCAGTACTTC

v_gene: TRBV27
len: 16
d_gene: TRBD1
abundance: .
j_gene: TRBJ1-4
CDR3aa: CASSSGQGLGDEKLFF
CDR3nt: TGTGCCAGCAGTTCGGGACAGGGGTTGGGAGATGAAAAACTGTTTTTT

v_gene: TRBV9
len: 15
d_gene: .
abundance: .
j_gene: TRBJ1-1
CDR3aa: CASSVVPGVLTEAFF
CDR3nt: TGTGCCAGCAGCGTAGTCCCAGGGGTTCTCACTGAAGCTTTCTTT

v_gene: TRBV6-5
len: 15
d_gene: .
abundance: .
j_gene: TRBJ2-1
CDR3aa: CASSPNRLLYNEQFF
CDR3nt: TGTGCCAGCAGTCCCAATCGCCTCCTATACAATGAGCAGTTCTTC

v_gene: TRBV9
len: 16
d_gene: .
abundance: .
j_gene: TRBJ2-3
CDR3aa: CASSFLEGYGTDTQYF
CDR3nt: TGTGCCAGCAGCTTCCTAGAGGGATACGGAACAGATACGCAGTATTTT

v_gene: TRBV5-1
len: 13
d_gene: .
abundance: .
j_gene: TRBJ2-3
CDR3aa: CASRGSAGDTQYF
CDR3nt: TGCGCCAGCAGGGGGTCAGCGGGAGATACGCAGTATTTT

v_gene: TRBV28
len: 14
d_gene: .
abundance: .
j_gene: TRBJ2-5
CDR3aa: CASSAVGPPETQYF
CDR3nt: TGTGCCAGCAGTGCCGTCGGTCCGCCAGAGACCCAGTACTTC

v_gene: TRBV6-1
len: 13
d_gene: TRBD2
abundance: .
j_gene: TRBJ2-1
CDR3aa: CASRSGLTNEQFF
CDR3nt: TGTGCCAGCAGGTCGGGACTAACTAATGAGCAGTTCTTC

v_gene: TRBV5-4
len: 14
d_gene: .
abundance: .
j_gene: TRBJ2-2
CDR3aa: CASRLLADTGELFF
CDR3nt: TGTGCCAGCAGGCTTTTAGCGGACACCGGGGAGCTGTTTTTT

v_gene: TRBV30
len: 14
d_gene: .
abundance: .
j_gene: TRBJ2-7
CDR3aa: CAWSIEGTTYEQYF
CDR3nt: TGTGCCTGGAGTATTGAAGGAACTACCTACGAGCAGTACTTC

v_gene: TRBV15
len: 17
d_gene: TRBD1
abundance: .
j_gene: TRBJ1-2
CDR3aa: CATSRDRGSGTGNGYTF
CDR3nt: TGTGCCACCAGCAGAGATCGGGGGTCCGGGACAGGGAATGGCTACACCTTC

v_gene: TRBV27
len: 13
d_gene: TRBD1
abundance: .
j_gene: TRBJ2-7
CDR3aa: CASRPTGGNEQYF
CDR3nt: TGTGCCAGCAGACCTACAGGGGGGAACGAGCAGTACTTC

v_gene: TRBV7-2
len: 17
d_gene: TRBD2
abundance: .
j_gene: TRBJ2-1
CDR3aa: CASSLDSPGLVYNEQFF
CDR3nt: TGTGCCAGCAGCTTGGACAGTCCGGGACTAGTCTACAATGAGCAGTTCTTC

v_gene: TRBV28
len: 15
d_gene: TRBD1
abundance: once
j_gene: TRBJ2-7
CDR3aa: CASSPGGQGALEQYF
CDR3nt: TGTGCCAGCAGTCCAGGGGGACAGGGGGCCCTCGAGCAGTACTTC

v_gene: TRBV2
len: 15
d_gene: TRBD2
abundance: .
j_gene: TRBJ2-1
CDR3aa: CASSEGLATYNEQFF
CDR3nt: TGTGCCAGCAGTGAAGGACTAGCGACCTACAATGAGCAGTTCTTC

v_gene: TRBV7-9
len: 14
d_gene: .
abundance: .
j_gene: TRBJ2-3
CDR3aa: CASSLPRGGDTQYF
CDR3nt: TGTGCCAGCAGCTTACCCAGGGGTGGAGATACGCAGTATTTT

v_gene: TRBV7-6
len: 16
d_gene: TRBD2
abundance: .
j_gene: TRBJ2-5
CDR3aa: CASSLASSGSRETQYF
CDR3nt: TGTGCCAGCAGCTTAGCATCTAGCGGGAGTAGAGAGACCCAGTACTTC

v_gene: TRBV19
len: 14
d_gene: .
abundance: once
j_gene: TRBJ2-7
CDR3aa: CASSPPGGVNEQYF
CDR3nt: TGTGCCAGTAGTCCCCCTGGAGGCGTAAACGAGCAGTACTTC

v_gene: TRBV10-3
len: 12
d_gene: TRBD2
abundance: .
j_gene: TRBJ2-1
CDR3aa: CATGLAVYEQFF
CDR3nt: TGTGCCACCGGACTAGCGGTCTATGAGCAGTTCTTC

v_gene: TRBV9
len: 14
d_gene: .
abundance: .
j_gene: TRBJ2-7
CDR3aa: CASSRAPGHYEQYF
CDR3nt: TGTGCCAGCAGCCGGGCCCCCGGACACTACGAGCAGTACTTC

v_gene: TRBV2
len: 13
d_gene: TRBD1
abundance: few
j_gene: TRBJ1-5
CDR3aa: CASGGQGGQPQHF
CDR3nt: TGTGCCAGCGGGGGACAGGGTGGTCAGCCCCAGCATTTT

v_gene: TRBV7-3
len: 15
d_gene: TRBD2
abundance: .
j_gene: TRBJ2-1
CDR3aa: CASSLSSGRNNEQFF
CDR3nt: TGTGCCAGCAGCTTAAGTAGCGGGAGGAACAATGAGCAGTTCTTC

v_gene: TRBV5-6
len: 13
d_gene: .
abundance: .
j_gene: TRBJ2-4
CDR3aa: CASSSGAKNIQYF
CDR3nt: TGTGCCAGCAGCTCAGGGGCCAAAAACATTCAGTACTTC

v_gene: TRBV4-3
len: 18
d_gene: TRBD2
abundance: .
j_gene: TRBJ2-7
CDR3aa: CASSQDISSSGRLAEQYF
CDR3nt: TGCGCCAGCAGCCAAGATATTTCCAGTAGCGGGAGGTTGGCCGAGCAGTACTTC

v_gene: TRBV9
len: 15
d_gene: TRBD1
abundance: .
j_gene: TRBJ2-7
CDR3aa: CASSVSGTGVNEQYF
CDR3nt: TGTGCCAGCAGCGTTTCCGGGACAGGGGTCAACGAGCAGTACTTC

v_gene: TRBV4-3
len: 15
d_gene: TRBD1
abundance: .
j_gene: TRBJ1-2
CDR3aa: CASSQDRTGNYGYTF
CDR3nt: TGCGCCAGCAGCCAAGACAGGACAGGGAACTATGGCTACACCTTC

v_gene: TRBV30
len: 14
d_gene: TRBD1
abundance: .
j_gene: TRBJ2-7
CDR3aa: CAWMRRGQGYEQYF
CDR3nt: TGTGCCTGGATGAGGCGGGGACAGGGCTACGAGCAGTACTTC

v_gene: TRBV19
len: 21
d_gene: TRBD2
abundance: .
j_gene: TRBJ2-1
CDR3aa: CASSMIRTSGRGGGPYNEQFF
CDR3nt: TGTGCCAGTAGTATGATACGGACTAGCGGGAGGGGAGGGGGCCCCTACAATGAGCAGTTCTTC

v_gene: TRBV7-9
len: 17
d_gene: .
abundance: .
j_gene: TRBJ2-7
CDR3aa: CASSCQLGGSMSYEQYF
CDR3nt: TGTGCCAGCAGCTGCCAGCTCGGGGGTTCGATGTCCTACGAGCAGTACTTC

v_gene: TRBV7-9
len: 17
d_gene: TRBD2
abundance: .
j_gene: TRBJ2-7
CDR3aa: CASTLVGSGTSAYEQYF
CDR3nt: TGTGCCAGCACCTTAGTGGGCTCCGGGACTAGTGCTTACGAGCAGTACTTC

v_gene: TRBV19
len: 12
d_gene: .
abundance: .
j_gene: TRBJ1-1
CDR3aa: CASTEWNTEAFF
CDR3nt: TGTGCCAGTACTGAGTGGAACACTGAAGCTTTCTTT

v_gene: TRBV11-2
len: 15
d_gene: TRBD1
abundance: .
j_gene: TRBJ1-2
CDR3aa: CASSLDPQGGGGYTF
CDR3nt: TGTGCCAGCAGCTTAGATCCCCAGGGGGGAGGAGGCTACACCTTC

v_gene: TRBV6-6
len: 15
d_gene: TRBD2
abundance: once
j_gene: TRBJ2-5
CDR3aa: CASSYLGLAGETQYF
CDR3nt: TGTGCCAGCAGTTACTTGGGACTAGCTGGGGAGACCCAGTACTTC

v_gene: TRBV5-1
len: 14
d_gene: .
abundance: .
j_gene: TRBJ2-7
CDR3aa: CASSLVGDSYEQYF
CDR3nt: TGCGCCAGCAGCTTGGTGGGAGACTCCTACGAGCAGTACTTC

v_gene: TRBV5-1
len: 16
d_gene: TRBD1
abundance: .
j_gene: TRBJ1-2
CDR3aa: CASNTGTGATIYGYTF
CDR3nt: TGCGCCAGCAACACCGGGACAGGGGCTACAATCTATGGCTACACCTTC

v_gene: TRBV28
len: 15
d_gene: TRBD2
abundance: .
j_gene: TRBJ2-5
CDR3aa: CASSTRLAGKETQYF
CDR3nt: TGTGCCAGCAGTACAAGACTAGCGGGAAAAGAGACCCAGTACTTC

v_gene: TRBV6-5
len: 14
d_gene: TRBD1
abundance: .
j_gene: TRBJ1-4
CDR3aa: CASSTGTGGEKLFF
CDR3nt: TGTGCCAGCAGTACCGGGACAGGAGGTGAAAAACTGTTTTTT

v_gene: TRBV5-6
len: 16
d_gene: .
abundance: .
j_gene: TRBJ1-1
CDR3aa: CASSLIGGQPDTEAFF
CDR3nt: TGTGCCAGCAGCTTGATCGGCGGACAGCCGGACACTGAAGCTTTCTTT

v_gene: TRBV15
len: 15
d_gene: TRBD2
abundance: once
j_gene: TRBJ2-3
CDR3aa: CATSSSGRATDTQYF
CDR3nt: TGTGCCACCAGCAGTAGCGGGAGGGCCACAGATACGCAGTATTTT

v_gene: TRBV11-1
len: 15
d_gene: .
abundance: .
j_gene: TRBJ2-1
CDR3aa: CASSELTSIADEQFF
CDR3nt: TGTGCCAGCAGCGAATTGACTAGTATTGCGGATGAGCAGTTCTTC

v_gene: TRBV2
len: 11
d_gene: TRBD1
abundance: .
j_gene: TRBJ2-7
CDR3aa: CASRNRDRFNF
CDR3nt: TGTGCCAGCAGGAACCGGGACAGATTTAACTTC

v_gene: TRBV30
len: 13
d_gene: .
abundance: .
j_gene: TRBJ1-4
CDR3aa: CAWSGLANEKLFF
CDR3nt: TGTGCCTGGAGTGGACTGGCGAATGAAAAACTGTTTTTT

v_gene: TRBV5-1
len: 16
d_gene: .
abundance: .
j_gene: TRBJ2-7
CDR3aa: CASSSHPRDTSYEQYF
CDR3nt: TGCGCCAGCAGCTCCCACCCCCGGGACACCTCCTACGAGCAGTACTTC

v_gene: TRBV7-3
len: 12
d_gene: TRBD1
abundance: .
j_gene: TRBJ2-1
CDR3aa: CASSETGEEQFF
CDR3nt: TGTGCCAGCAGCGAGACAGGGGAGGAGCAGTTCTTC

v_gene: TRBV28
len: 16
d_gene: .
abundance: once
j_gene: TRBJ1-4
CDR3aa: CASSLPRHATNEKLFF
CDR3nt: TGTGCCAGCAGTTTGCCCAGACATGCAACTAATGAAAAACTGTTTTTT

v_gene: TRBV7-9
len: 13
d_gene: .
abundance: .
j_gene: TRBJ2-5
CDR3aa: CASSPPGRETQYF
CDR3nt: TGTGCCAGCTCTCCCCCAGGGCGAGAGACCCAGTACTTC

v_gene: TRBV15
len: 12
d_gene: .
abundance: .
j_gene: TRBJ2-1
CDR3aa: CATSFGGREQFF
CDR3nt: TGTGCCACCAGCTTTGGCGGGCGCGAGCAGTTCTTC

v_gene: TRBV5-1
len: 17
d_gene: TRBD2
abundance: .
j_gene: TRBJ2-5
CDR3aa: CASSLVASGMVGETQYF
CDR3nt: TGCGCCAGCAGCTTGGTGGCTAGCGGGATGGTCGGGGAGACCCAGTACTTC

v_gene: TRBV27
len: 14
d_gene: TRBD1
abundance: once
j_gene: TRBJ2-5
CDR3aa: CASSVQGAGETQYF
CDR3nt: TGTGCCAGCAGTGTACAGGGGGCGGGGGAGACCCAGTACTTC

v_gene: TRBV11-2
len: 11
d_gene: .
abundance: .
j_gene: TRBJ2-7
CDR3aa: CASRLTGEQYF
CDR3nt: TGTGCCAGCAGACTAACCGGCGAGCAGTACTTC

v_gene: TRBV15
len: 14
d_gene: TRBD2
abundance: .
j_gene: TRBJ2-3
CDR3aa: CATSSGRHTDTQYF
CDR3nt: TGTGCCACCAGTAGCGGGAGACACACAGATACGCAGTATTTT